The T cell receptor (beta chain) under discussion was sequenced for a study of regulatory T cells in long-lasting Graves disease. Whole-study results and caveats: Fewer public clonotypes were shared by new patients (about 940) than by persistent patients (about 2,800). TRBV28, TRBJ1-2 and TRBJ2-5 were segments that persistent disease favored.

The time point is: newly diagnosed GD, antithyroid drugs for less than 3 months. The TCR library used RNA extracted from PBMCs. The CDR3 runs to 14 residues. Germline-derived CDR1 and CDR2 are KGHSH and LQKENI. After removal of 1 base from V and 8 bases from J, the junction contained 5 bases not matched to a gene. This clonotype was observed many times. The antigen remains unidentified. Arm-PCR of CDR3 regions with iRepertoire HTBI primers generated TCR beta libraries. TCRdb reprocessed the multiplex PCR reads via MiXCR and lists one record per CDR3 protein. The data contain around 240,000 distinct CDR3 sequences, approximately 20% of them singletons. This same sample was also part of a study on T cells in Graves' hyperthyroidism and ophthalmopathy.

The V and J genes are TRBV18 and TRBJ2-4, with 7 positions matching TRBD2. Material: peripheral blood mononuclear cells (PBMCs), obtained at new diagnosis, from a patient treated with antithyroid drugs. The TCR comes from a woman aged 25-40 years with Graves disease. CDR3 amino acids: CASSPREGGDIQYF. CDR3 DNA: TGTGCCAGCTCACCACGGGAGGGTGGAGACATTCAGTACTTC.